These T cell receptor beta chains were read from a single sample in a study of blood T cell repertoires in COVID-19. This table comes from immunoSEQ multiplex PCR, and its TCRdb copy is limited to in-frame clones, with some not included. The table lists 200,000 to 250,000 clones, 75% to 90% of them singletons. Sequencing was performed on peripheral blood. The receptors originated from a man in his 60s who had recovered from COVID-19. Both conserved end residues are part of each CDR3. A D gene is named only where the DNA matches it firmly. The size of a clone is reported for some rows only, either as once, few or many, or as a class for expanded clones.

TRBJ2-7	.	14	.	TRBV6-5	TGTGCCAGCAGGCGGACGGGGAGCTCCTACGAGCAGTACTTC	CASRRTGSSYEQYF
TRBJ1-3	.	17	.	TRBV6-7	TGTGCCAGCAGCAATAGGAGACTTTATTGCTCTGGAAACACCATATATTTT	CASSNRRLYCSGNTIYF
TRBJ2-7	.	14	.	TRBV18	TGTGCCAGCTCACTTACAGGCGACTCCTACGAGCAGTACTTC	CASSLTGDSYEQYF
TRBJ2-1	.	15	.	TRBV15	TGTGCCACCAGCCATTCAGGACAGTCCTACAATGAGCAGTTCTTC	CATSHSGQSYNEQFF
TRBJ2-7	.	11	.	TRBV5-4	TGTGCCAGCAGTAGAAACTACGAGCAGTACTTC	CASSRNYEQYF
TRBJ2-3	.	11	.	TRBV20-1	TGCAGTGCTAGCAGACAGGATACGCAGTATTTT	CSASRQDTQYF
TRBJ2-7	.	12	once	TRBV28	TGTGCCAGCAGCGGCGGGTGGTACGAGCAGTACTTC	CASSGGWYEQYF
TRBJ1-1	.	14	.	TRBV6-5	TGTGCCAGCAGTCTTACAGGGCTAGGAACTGAAGCTTTCTTT	CASSLTGLGTEAFF
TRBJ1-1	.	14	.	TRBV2	TGTGCCAGCACCTCGGGGGGGGCTGACACTGAAGCTTTCTTT	CASTSGGADTEAFF
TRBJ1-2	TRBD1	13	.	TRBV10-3	TGTGCCACCGGACAGGGCGCTAACTATGGCTACACCTTC	CATGQGANYGYTF
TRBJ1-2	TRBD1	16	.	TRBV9	TGTGCCAGCAGCGCAGGGACAGGGAAAGGCAGCTATGGCTACACCTTC	CASSAGTGKGSYGYTF
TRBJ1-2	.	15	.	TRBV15	TGTGCCACCAGCAGAGGACGGACAGACCACTATGGCTACACCTTC	CATSRGRTDHYGYTF
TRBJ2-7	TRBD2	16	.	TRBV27	TGTGCCAGCAGTTTAAAATCTAGAGGGACTACCTACGAGCAGTACTTC	CASSLKSRGTTYEQYF
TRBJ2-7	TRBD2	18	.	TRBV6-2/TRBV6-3	TGTGCCAGCAGCCTCCTCCCGGGACTAGCGCCCGGGGGGTACGAGCAGTACTTC	CASSLLPGLAPGGYEQYF
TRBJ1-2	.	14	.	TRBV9	TGTGCCAGCAGCACATCCAGACAGATTGGCGGCTACACCTTC	CASSTSRQIGGYTF
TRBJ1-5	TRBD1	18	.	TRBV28	TGTGCCAGCAGGATCACCGGGACAGGGGGCACGAGCAATCAGCCCCAGCATTTT	CASRITGTGGTSNQPQHF
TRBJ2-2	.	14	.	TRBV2	TGTGCCAGTCAAGCGGGTGTGAACACCGGGGAGCTGTTTTTT	CASQAGVNTGELFF
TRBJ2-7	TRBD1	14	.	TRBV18	TGTGCCAGCTCACCAGCACAGGGGGTGAACGAGCAGTACTTC	CASSPAQGVNEQYF
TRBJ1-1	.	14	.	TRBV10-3	TGTGCCACCCTACAGGGTTCCCTTAGAACTGAAGCTTTCTTT	CATLQGSLRTEAFF
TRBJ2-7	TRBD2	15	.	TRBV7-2	TGTGCCAGCAGCTTAGGCGGTACGGGGGGTTACGAGCAGTACTTC	CASSLGGTGGYEQYF
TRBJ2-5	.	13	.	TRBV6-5	TGTGCCAGCCAGAGGACAGAACAAGAGACCCAGTACTTC	CASQRTEQETQYF
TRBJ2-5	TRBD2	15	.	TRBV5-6	TGTGCCAGCAGCTCTGAGCGGGGGGACCAAGAGACCCAGTACTTC	CASSSERGDQETQYF
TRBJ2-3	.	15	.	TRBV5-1	TGCGCCAGCAACACAGGTTCTATCGTCGCAGATACGCAGTATTTT	CASNTGSIVADTQYF
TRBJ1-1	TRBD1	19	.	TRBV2	TGTGCCAGCAAGAAAACCGTGGTGAGAGGGGGCTACATGAACACTGAAGCTTTCTTT	CASKKTVVRGGYMNTEAFF
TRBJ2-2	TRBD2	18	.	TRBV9	TGTGCCAGCAGCGTAGCTACGGGACTAGCGGCGAACACCGGGGAGCTGTTTTTT	CASSVATGLAANTGELFF
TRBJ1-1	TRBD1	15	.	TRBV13	TGTGCCAGCAGCTTAAGGGTTTCAGGGGGGACTGAAGCTTTCTTT	CASSLRVSGGTEAFF
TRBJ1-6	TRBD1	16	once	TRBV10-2	TGCGCCAGCAGTGAGTCGAAGGGACAGGGTTATTCACCCCTCCACTTT	CASSESKGQGYSPLHF
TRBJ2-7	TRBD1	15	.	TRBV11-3	TGTGCCAGCAGGCCAACCGGGACAGGGGAAGGAGAGCAGTACTTC	CASRPTGTGEGEQYF
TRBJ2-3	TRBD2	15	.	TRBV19	TGTGCCAGTAGTATATTTGCGGGGGGAACAGATACGCAGTATTTT	CASSIFAGGTDTQYF